The 13 T cell receptor beta chains presented below share a single source sample, sequenced in a study of blood T cell repertoires in COVID-19. Only in-frame clones appear in the TCRdb table, and some are missing; sequencing was by immunoSEQ multiplex PCR. The sample contains about 150,000 clones, approximately 85% of which appear only once. Sequencing input: peripheral blood. These receptor sequences come from a man in his fifties or sixties with COVID-19, enrolled during active disease.

V usage is TRBV18 and J usage is TRBJ1-6; 10 bases fit TRBD1. The germline V gene encodes CDR1 KGHSH and CDR2 LQKENI. The CDR3 is 14 residues long. V lost 6 bases and J lost 7; bases outside the gene matches: 3. Here the CDR3 DNA reads TGTGCCAGCTCCCAGGACAGGGGGAATTCACCCCTCCACTTT. This translates into CASSQDRGNSPLHF.

The genes are TRBV12-1 and TRBJ2-7; the DNA was not used to check the table's D call, TRBD2. TRBV12-1 is assigned pseudogene status. The CDR3 consists of 18 residues. CDR3 region: CASSFARTSGGSSYEQYF. In DNA form, the CDR3 reads TGTGCCAGCAGCTTTGCTCGGACTAGCGGGGGGTCGTCCTACGAGCAGTACTTC.

The chain uses TRBV19 and TRBJ1-1; D remains ambiguous. The CDR3 consists of 13 residues. Germline CDR1 is LNHDA and CDR2 is SQIVND (reference sequence). V shed 5 bases and J shed 3 bases, with 10 bases lying between them. For the CDR3, the DNA is TGTGCCAGTAGTGACCGCCGGGACACTGAAGCTTTCTTT. Its protein product is CASSDRRDTEAFF.

This sequence joins TRBV5-1 and TRBJ1-4; the match to TRBD1 covers 8 bases. The length of the CDR3 is 16 residues. V was clipped by 4 bases and J by 0 bases; unmatched bases: 5. Germline values: CDR1 SGHRS, CDR2 YFSETQ. The CDR3 DNA reads as TGCGCCAGCAGCACCCAGGGGGCGGCAACTAATGAAAAACTGTTTTTT. This encodes CASSTQGAATNEKLFF.

The chain joins TRBV6-2 or TRBV6-3 to TRBJ1-2; perhaps TRBD1 as D (5 bases). Deletions cut 2 bases from V and 6 bases from J, with 31 bases between. This CDR3 has 20 amino acids. The germline V gene encodes CDR1 MNHEY and CDR2 SVGEGT. The CDR3 sequence is CASSYARALVLTTKGNGYTF. The CDR3 DNA sequence: TGTGCCAGCAGTTACGCCAGGGCTCTGGTTCTAACTACTAAAGGGAATGGCTACACCTTC.

The CDR3 protein is CASSAQGAGELFF. The CDR3 DNA reads as TGTGCCAGCAGCGCACAGGGGGCCGGGGAGCTGTTTTTT. The chain uses TRBV5-6 and TRBJ2-2; 8 nucleotides line up with TRBD1. From germline, CDR1 is SGHDT and CDR2 YYEEEE. V gave up 4 bases and J gave up 6 bases; unmatched junction bases: 2. This CDR3 is built from 13 residues.

The chain is built from TRBV5-1 and TRBJ2-1; D not certain. The CDR3 has 15 residues. CDR1 is SGHRS, CDR2 YFSETQ, per germline. The germline V and J ends were trimmed by 0 bases and 4 bases, with 11 bases remaining between them. This CDR3 reads CASSLEDSRYNEQFF. CDR3 nucleotides: TGCGCCAGCAGCTTGGAAGATAGCAGATACAATGAGCAGTTCTTC.

This chain links TRBV24-1 with TRBJ2-3; TRBD2 agrees at 7 bases. Germline V gives CDR1 KGHDR, CDR2 SFDVKD. The junction had 4 bases not matched to a gene; V was cut back by 5 bases and J by 0 bases. This CDR3 spans 15 amino acids. The CDR3 sequence is CATSGRESSTDTQYF. DNA of the CDR3: TGTGCCACCAGTGGGCGGGAGAGTAGCACAGATACGCAGTATTTT.

The chain is built from TRBV4-3 and TRBJ2-2; 10 bases line up with TRBD2. There are 18 residues in the CDR3. After removal of 0 bases from V and 3 bases from J, the junction contained 7 bases not matched to a gene. CDR1 LGHNA and CDR2 YSLEER come from the germline V gene. The CDR3 nucleotides are TGCGCCAGCAGCCAAGAGTCTAGCGGGAGTACTGACACCGGGGAGCTGTTTTTT. Its translation: CASSQESSGSTDTGELFF.

The rearrangement joins TRBV5-1 to TRBJ1-2; 7 positions match TRBD1. Germline V gene sequence: CDR1 SGHRS, CDR2 YFSETQ. The CDR3 has 13 amino acids. Trimming took 2 bases from V and 5 from J; bases not matched to a gene: 3. The CDR3 DNA reads as TGCGCCAGCAGCTTATTGACAGGGTATGGCTACACCTTC. This encodes CASSLLTGYGYTF.

The rearrangement links TRBV19 to TRBJ2-3, with 12 bases aligning to TRBD2. V lost 11 bases and J lost 6; bases outside the gene matches: 12. Germline-derived CDR1 and CDR2 are LNHDA and SQIVND (reference sequence). The CDR3 has 15 residues. This CDR3 reads CAATSTSGSTDTQYF. The CDR3 DNA reads as TGTGCCGCTACATCGACTAGCGGGAGTACGGATACGCAGTATTTT.

The chain links TRBV5-6 to TRBJ1-1, with D uncertain. In germline, CDR1 is SGHDT, CDR2 YYEEEE. This CDR3 has 14 amino acids. The V end was cut by 4 bases, the J end by 6 bases, with 16 bases between. Written as DNA, the CDR3 is TGTGCCAGCAGCCCTCGACCCGCGAGCGCTGAAGCTTTCTTT. Translating it yields CASSPRPASAEAFF.

CDR3 amino acids: CATSDSGTGGGTQYF. The CDR3 bases are TGTGCCACCAGTGATTCCGGGACAGGGGGCGGGACCCAGTACTTC. The V call is TRBV24-1, the J call TRBJ2-5, with 12 bases aligning to TRBD1. The CDR3 totals 15 residues. Germline values: CDR1 KGHDR, CDR2 SFDVKD. Germline trimming cut 2 bases from V and 7 bases from J; bases unmatched to any gene: 4.